The present TCR beta chain was sequenced within a study of T cell responses to AZD1222 COVID-19 vaccine. The study, taken as a whole, reports: The donors showed a predominance of white British ancestry and of females, with possible underestimation of clonal diversity.

Here immunoSEQ multiplex PCR was the method, and the copy in TCRdb shows in-frame clones only, minus some. Among some 190,000 clones listed, nearly 95% were seen once. Remarks on this clone: As yet, its antigen is unknown.

V lost 4 bases and J lost 9; bases outside the gene matches: 5. CDR1 is MGHRA and CDR2 is YSYEKL in the germline V gene. CDR3 length: 14 amino acids. The TCR sequence derives from an adult who received the AZD1222 COVID-19 vaccine. Sequencing used peripheral blood, obtained 28 days after the second AZD1222 dose. The chain employs TRBV4-1 and TRBJ2-1; TRBD1 agrees at 11 bases. CDR3 residues: CASSLGGQGVEQFF. The CDR3 DNA sequence: TGCGCCAGCAGCCTGGGGGGACAGGGGGTTGAGCAGTTCTTC.